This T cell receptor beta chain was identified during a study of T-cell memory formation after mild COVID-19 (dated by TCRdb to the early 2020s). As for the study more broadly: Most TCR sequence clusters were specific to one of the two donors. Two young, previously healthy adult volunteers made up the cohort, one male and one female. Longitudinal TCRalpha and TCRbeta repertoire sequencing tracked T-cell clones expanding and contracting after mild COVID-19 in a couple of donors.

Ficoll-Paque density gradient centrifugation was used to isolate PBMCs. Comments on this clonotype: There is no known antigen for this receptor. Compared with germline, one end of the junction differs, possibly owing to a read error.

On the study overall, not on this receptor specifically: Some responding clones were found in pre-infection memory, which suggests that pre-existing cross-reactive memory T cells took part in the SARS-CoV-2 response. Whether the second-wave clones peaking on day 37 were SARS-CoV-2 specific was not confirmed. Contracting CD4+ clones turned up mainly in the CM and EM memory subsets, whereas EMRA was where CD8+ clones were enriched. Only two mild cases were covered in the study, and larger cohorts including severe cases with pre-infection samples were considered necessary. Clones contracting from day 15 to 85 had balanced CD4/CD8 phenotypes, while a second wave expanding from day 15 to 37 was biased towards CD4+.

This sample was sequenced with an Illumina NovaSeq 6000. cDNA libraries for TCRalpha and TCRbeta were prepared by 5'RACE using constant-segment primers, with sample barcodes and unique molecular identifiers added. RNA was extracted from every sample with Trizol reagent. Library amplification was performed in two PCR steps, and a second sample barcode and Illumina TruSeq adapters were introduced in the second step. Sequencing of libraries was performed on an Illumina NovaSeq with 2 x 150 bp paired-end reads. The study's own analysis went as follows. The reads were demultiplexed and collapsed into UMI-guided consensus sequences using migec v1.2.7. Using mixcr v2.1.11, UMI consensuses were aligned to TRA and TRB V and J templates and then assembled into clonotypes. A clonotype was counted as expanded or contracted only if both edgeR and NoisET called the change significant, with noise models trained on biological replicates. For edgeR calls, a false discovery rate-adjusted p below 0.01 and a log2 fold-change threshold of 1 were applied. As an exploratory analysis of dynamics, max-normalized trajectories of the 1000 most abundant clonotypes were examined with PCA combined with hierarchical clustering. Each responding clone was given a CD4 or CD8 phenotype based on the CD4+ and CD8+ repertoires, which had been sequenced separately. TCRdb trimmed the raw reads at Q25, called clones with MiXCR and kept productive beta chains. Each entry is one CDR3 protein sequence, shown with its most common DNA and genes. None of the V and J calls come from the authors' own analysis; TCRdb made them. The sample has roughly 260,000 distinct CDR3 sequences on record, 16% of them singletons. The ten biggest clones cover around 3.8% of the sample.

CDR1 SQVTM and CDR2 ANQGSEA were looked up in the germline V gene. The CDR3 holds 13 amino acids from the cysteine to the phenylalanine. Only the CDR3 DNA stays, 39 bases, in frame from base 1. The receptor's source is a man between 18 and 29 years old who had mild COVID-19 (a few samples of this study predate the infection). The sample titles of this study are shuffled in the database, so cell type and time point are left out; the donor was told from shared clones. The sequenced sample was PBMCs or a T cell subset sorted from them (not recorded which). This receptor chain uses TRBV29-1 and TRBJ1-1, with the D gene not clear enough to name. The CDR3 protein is CSVSPVSDTEAFF. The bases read TGCAGCGTGTCTCCCGTCTCAGACACGGAAGCTTTCTTT.